This T cell receptor (beta chain) was identified during a study of shared clonotypes between healthy human individuals (dated by TCRdb to 2018 to 2020). In terms of the full investigation: The cohort comprised a couple of women and a few men aged 18 to 49 years. For each donor, CD4 naive and CD4 memory were each given three plates, CD8 naive was given two plates, and CD8 memory was given one plate. To estimate repertoire size and how much clonotypes are shared between individuals, the study performed deep sequencing of blood TCR repertoires from five healthy adults. Different laboratories and diverse techniques were used to prepare libraries and sequence TCR repertoires, to increase sequencing depth and limit assay-specific biases. Between about 0.94 and 8.9 billion PBMCs per donor were obtained by leukapheresis.

What the study reported, not specific to this receptor: Only blood was sampled, and tissue TCR repertoires likely differ from those in blood. Sharing across a handful of donors was observed for around 5% of naive CD4, less than 4% of naive CD8, over 2% of memory CD4, and roughly 0.43% of memory CD8 clonotypes. Pairwise subsampling led to the expectation that sequencing depth would affect the degree of clonotype sharing among donors. Rarefaction of sorted-subset datasets indicated incomplete sequencing despite the large sequencing depth. Because the study included only a small number of donors, the genetic and exposure-history diversity represented was limited. Naive subsets generally had larger estimated clonotype richness than memory subsets did. Compared with non-shared clonotypes, clonotypes shared by all four sorted-subset donors had higher generation probabilities.

Healthy HIV-negative adults with no recently reported acute infections or vaccinations were included as donors. Every donor was a Caucasian adult residing in Nashville, Tennessee, USA. CD4+ T cells were enriched by magnetic negative selection, after which naive cells were positively selected on CD45RA and the negative fraction was taken as the memory subset. After blood collection by leukapheresis, PBMCs were isolated using Ficoll-Histopaque density gradient centrifugation and then cryopreserved in the vapor phase of liquid nitrogen. Analytical flow cytometry was used to check the purity and quantity of every magnetically sorted T cell population. Each sorted fraction had its genomic DNA isolated and then quantified by UV absorbance on a Nanodrop 2000c. TCR CDR3 regions were amplified from genomic DNA by multiplex PCR using the deep immunoSEQ assay. Genomic DNA extracted from each cell subset was distributed evenly over all wells of several immunoSEQ 96-well plates, and each plate served as one replicate. Each replicate PCR for sorted subsets received about 200 ng genomic DNA, equal to 30,000 or so T cell genomes. The purified libraries were quantified using a Qubit 3.0 fluorometer, sized with a Bioanalyzer 2100, and then quantified again using the KAPA Library Quantification kit. Every immunoSEQ 96-well plate was sequenced on a separate single-read 150-cycle Illumina NextSeq 550 flow cell. The source study handled its data this way. Because the immunoSEQ output included only junctional sequences and no quality scores, the filtering could not be the same as the filtering used for full-length reads. To assign V/J genes and CDR3, sequences were annotated against IMGT germline references using PyIR, a Python wrapper for IgBLAST v1.9. Reads with weak V/J assignments (E-value above 1e-6), missing CDR3, stop codons, out-of-frame junctions, or ambiguous translated residues were removed. A V3J clonotype was defined by an identical inferred V gene, J gene, and CDR3 amino acid sequence. Percentage overlap between repertoires was calculated by dividing the number of shared unique clonotypes by the size of the smaller repertoire. Richness of each repertoire was evaluated using RTK rarefaction, the Chao1 estimator, and Recon v2.1 estimates of unobserved clonotypes. For all TCRbeta clonotypes obtained by the gDNA method from a handful of donors, generation probabilities were computed with OLGA. TCRdb holds this immuneACCESS table with in-frame rearrangements only. Some clones are missing; in checked studies, unresolved V genes explain under half, and the rest has no known cause. V and J calls and clone size are those listed in that table; D and trimming were worked out from the DNA. This sample has more than 1,200,000 clones in its table, and 98% of those were observed once. About 0.4% of the sample goes to the ten largest clones.

As concerns this clone: It has no known antigen specificity. Per-base qualities were not stored, and no clone one base away is much larger.

Taken from cysteine to phenylalanine, the CDR3 has 14 residues. Only the CDR3 DNA is retained, 42 bases long and in frame from the first base. Via the germline V gene, CDR1 is SNHLY and CDR2 FYNNEI. The V and J ends are trimmed by 8 bases and 1 base, leaving 14 bases between them. Here the chain combines TRBV2 and TRBJ1-2; no D gene is confidently identified. Sequencing used naive CD4+ T cells sorted from blood. The cell subset or site tag for this specimen amounts to: CD45RA+ positively selected. This sequence originates from a man in his thirties or forties in good health. In nucleotides, the sequence is TGTGCCAGCCGGGCGCCGTGGGGTAACTATGGCTACACCTTC. This gives the protein CASRAPWGNYGYTF.